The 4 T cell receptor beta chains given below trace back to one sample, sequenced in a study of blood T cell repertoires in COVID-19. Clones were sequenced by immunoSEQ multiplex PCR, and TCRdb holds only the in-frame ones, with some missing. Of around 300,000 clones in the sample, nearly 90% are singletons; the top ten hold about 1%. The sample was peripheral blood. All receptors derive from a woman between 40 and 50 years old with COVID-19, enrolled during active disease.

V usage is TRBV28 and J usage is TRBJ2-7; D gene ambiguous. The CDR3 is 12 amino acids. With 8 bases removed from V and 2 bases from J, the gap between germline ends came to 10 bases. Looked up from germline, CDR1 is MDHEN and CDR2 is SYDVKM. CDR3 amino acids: CASGLRAYEQYF. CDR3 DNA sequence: TGTGCCAGCGGGCTTAGAGCCTACGAGCAGTACTTC.

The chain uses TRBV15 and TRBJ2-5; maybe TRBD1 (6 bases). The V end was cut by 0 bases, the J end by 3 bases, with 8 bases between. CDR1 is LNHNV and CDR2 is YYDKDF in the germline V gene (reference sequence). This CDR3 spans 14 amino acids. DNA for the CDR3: TGTGCCACCAGCAGAGATGGGGGCAAAGAGACCCAGTACTTC. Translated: CATSRDGGKETQYF.

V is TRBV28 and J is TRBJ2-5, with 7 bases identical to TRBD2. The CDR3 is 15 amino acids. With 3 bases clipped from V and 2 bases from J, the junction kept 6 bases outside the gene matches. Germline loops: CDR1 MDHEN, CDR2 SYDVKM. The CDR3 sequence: CASSFGSGTQETQYF. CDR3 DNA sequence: TGTGCCAGCAGTTTTGGCAGCGGGACGCAAGAGACCCAGTACTTC.

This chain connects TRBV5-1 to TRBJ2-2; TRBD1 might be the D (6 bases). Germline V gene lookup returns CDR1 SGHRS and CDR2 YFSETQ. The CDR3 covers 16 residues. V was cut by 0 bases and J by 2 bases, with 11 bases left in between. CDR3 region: CASSLVGRGNTGELFF. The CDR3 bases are TGCGCCAGCAGCTTGGTAGGCAGGGGCAACACCGGGGAGCTGTTTTTT.